Listed below are T cell receptor beta chains from one sample, sequenced in a study of CXCR3-negative and CXCR3-positive naive CD8 T cells. TCRdb reworked the 5' RACE reads into one entry per CDR3 protein, no DNA. Listed are around 120,000 distinct CDR3 sequences; roughly 0.6% falls within the top ten. The sequenced sample consisted of naive CXCR3+ CD8+ T cells from blood. These receptors all come from a human donor in good health. Some clones in this sample may be carry-over from other donors' samples. Each CDR3 is given with its conserved first and last residue. Fields, in order: V gene, J gene, CDR3 protein.

TRBV28,TRBJ1-1,CASTVGGYTEAFF
TRBV27,TRBJ2-1,CASSLAGLAGQNEQFF
TRBV29-1,TRBJ1-2,CSVEVGTGGLYGYTF
TRBV12-3/TRBV12-4,TRBJ1-1,CASPRQALPRTEAFF
TRBV9,TRBJ2-7,CASSPPTRYEQYF
TRBV29-1,TRBJ1-1,CSVDQKNTEAFF
TRBV5-1,TRBJ2-1,CASTSLSWASGRTHNEQFF
TRBV12-3/TRBV12-4,TRBJ2-7,CASSSQTGNEQYF
TRBV15,TRBJ2-7,CATSRGDPLAGLSYEQYF
TRBV7-9,TRBJ1-1,CASSLGSVTTEAFF
TRBV7-3,TRBJ2-7,CASSDGQTYEQYF
TRBV10-3,TRBJ2-5,CAISESLGEVETQYF
TRBV6-2/TRBV6-3,TRBJ2-3,CASSLRTSGRMEDTQYF
TRBV7-9,TRBJ1-1,CASSKMTGPLSTEAFF
TRBV5-1,TRBJ1-2,CASAPGADGRAHYGYTF
TRBV30,TRBJ2-3,CAADFGSTDTQYF
TRBV19,TRBJ1-1,CASRDQGQSTTEAFF
TRBV2,TRBJ2-4,CASRMTIAKNIQYF
TRBV28,TRBJ1-2,CASSFRLGSNYGYTF
TRBV5-6,TRBJ2-5,CASSGLAGGVEETQYF
TRBV29-1,TRBJ2-2,CSVGANTGELFF
TRBV20-1,TRBJ2-7,CSAEAGKAYEQYF
TRBV12-3/TRBV12-4,TRBJ2-7,CASSQGQGREQYF
TRBV7-9,TRBJ2-7,CASSPSDRKPYEQYF
TRBV5-1,TRBJ2-1,CASSLARVSYNEQFF